This TCR beta chain was recovered during a study of blood T cells in healthy people across ages (dated by TCRdb to between 2014 and 2017). As for the study more broadly: In model experiments, roughly one uniquely barcoded TCR beta cDNA molecule per two T cells was captured by template switching. The donors were divided into four age groups: young (average around 15 years), middle-aged (about 40), aged (about 62) and long-lived (about 90). The study measured age-related changes in TCR beta repertoire diversity using deep sequencing normalized with unique cDNA molecular identifiers. The study analyzed two additional independent replicas of 1 million unique cDNA reads from the same blood draw for two donors, one aged 18 to 30 and one aged 80 or older. To avoid experimental bias, donors of different ages were randomly spread across the sequencing lanes.

The donors were about 40 Caucasian individuals from Russia, aged 6 to 90 years, who were systemically healthy. Each donor gave 8 to 10 milliliters of peripheral blood, drawn into EDTA-treated Vacutainer tubes. Ficoll-Paque density-gradient centrifugation was used to isolate PBMCs, with at least 7 million per sample. Trizol reagent was used to extract total RNA from PBMCs, with at least 6 micrograms per sample. The percentages of naive CD45RAhigh/CD27high T cells were determined by flow cytometry on a PBMC aliquot from every donor. Study-level results and caveats: Compared with the aged group, the long-lived group had more naive CD4+ T cells, fewer expanded clones and increased TCR diversity, suggesting age selection. Estimates of total diversity based on one million sequenced T cells were regarded as lower bounds and as underestimates. Observed TCR beta diversity per million T cells fell roughly linearly with age, and a significant reduction was already apparent by age around 39. Bulk unsorted PBMC profiling prevented conclusive comparison of naive and antigen-experienced compartments. Because the CMV infection status of the donors was unknown, age-related changes in expanded clonotypes may potentially have been confounded. The percentage of naive T cells measured by flow cytometry correlated strongly with observed TCR beta diversity.

Library method: 5' RACE. Sequencing took place on an Illumina HiSeq 2500. A second PCR of about 6 to 11 cycles was performed with a sample-barcoded 5' primer and a J-beta primer mix. A unique molecular identifier was introduced onto each TCR beta cDNA molecule by a template-switch 5' adaptor carrying 12 random nucleotides. Each sample yielded at least 2.5 million CDR3-containing paired-end reads. All of the RNA was converted into first-strand cDNA using the Mint cDNA synthesis kit, with a TRBC-specific oligonucleotide serving as the primer. All cDNA was treated with uracil-DNA glycosylase and then went through a first 18-cycle PCR with the universal primers M1SS and BC2_uni_R. In the original analysis: Each sample was normalized by randomly selecting 1 million high-quality reads, each carrying a distinct molecular identifier. Reads with shared molecular identifiers were discarded instead of being binned into consensus sequences. MiTCR, run with a Q25 quality threshold and the strictest error-elimination algorithm, handled CDR3 identification, clonotype clustering and error correction. A nonparametric unseen species model with Euler transformation was used to estimate lower-bound total TCR beta diversity. TCRdb ran its own pipeline on the public reads, namely fastp trimming at Q25 and MiXCR clone calling, and kept in-frame beta chains. Every distinct CDR3 protein forms one entry, paired with its most common genes and DNA. For this entry, the V and J calls and clone size follow TCRdb and not the study's own pipeline. The sample table lists approximately 690,000 distinct CDR3 sequences, around 54% of them with a count of one. Of the sample, around 37% is held by the ten largest clones.

From its cysteine to its phenylalanine, the CDR3 spans 16 amino acids. Only CDR3 DNA is held: 48 bases, read in frame from base 1. V loses 0 bases of germline sequence and J loses 4 bases, and the interval between the two ends is 12 bases. CDR1 and CDR2 (LGHDT, YNNKEL) derive from the germline V gene (reference sequence). Of note for this clonotype: Its antigen target is currently unknown. Per-nucleotide qualities are absent, and no much larger clonotype sits a single base away.

The specimen sequenced was blood. The source is a man in his 60s in good health. This sequence uses TRBV3-1 and TRBJ1-4; the D gene assignment is ambiguous. The sequence in DNA is TGTGCCAGCAGCCAAGATCGGGCGGGATTTAATGAAAAACTGTTTTTT. Translated, this is CASSQDRAGFNEKLFF.